Following are 28 T cell receptor beta chains from one sample sequenced in a study of T cell responses to AZD1222 COVID-19 vaccine. Clones were sequenced by immunoSEQ multiplex PCR, and TCRdb holds only the in-frame ones, with some missing. The sample comprises around 130,000 clones, around 90% of which are singletons, and approximately 3.8% rests with the top ten. Here the sequenced sample was peripheral blood, taken 28 days after the second AZD1222 dose. The receptor source for this set is an adult who received the AZD1222 COVID-19 vaccine.

The chain carries TRBV18 and TRBJ1-6; no definite D call. The CDR3 is 13 amino acids. Germline V gene lookup returns CDR1 KGHSH and CDR2 LQKENI. Trimming cost V 3 bases and J 8 bases, with 8 bases left between them. Here the CDR3 reads CASSPTADSPLHF. CDR3 coding DNA: TGTGCCAGCTCACCGACCGCTGATTCACCCCTCCACTTT.

V usage is TRBV4-1 and J usage is TRBJ2-7, with D perhaps TRBD2 (5 bases). Trimming left V 2 bases short and J 4 bases short, with 15 bases between. From germline, CDR1 is MGHRA and CDR2 YSYEKL. The CDR3 runs to 15 residues. CDR3 region: CASSQFSPVAYEQYF. CDR3 bases: TGCGCCAGCAGCCAATTCTCGCCGGTAGCGTACGAGCAGTACTTC.

The chain carries TRBV6-1 and TRBJ1-6; unclear D gene. This CDR3 has 17 residues. Germline V gives CDR1 MNHNS, CDR2 SASEGT. Trimming took off 2 bases at V and 3 bases at J, with 14 bases between the two ends. The CDR3 DNA reads as TGTGCCAGCAGTGAATATGGCAGTAGAGGCTATAATTCACCCCTCCACTTT. This gives the protein CASSEYGSRGYNSPLHF.

The rearrangement joins TRBV19 to TRBJ2-7, with D tentatively TRBD2 (8 bases). Trimming left V 4 bases short and J 10 bases short, with 26 bases between. Germline lookup yields CDR1 LNHDA and CDR2 SQIVND (reference sequence). The CDR3 spans 16 residues. CDR3 amino acids: CASSNPRGERTGRQYF. The CDR3 region has the DNA TGTGCCAGTAGTAATCCGCGGGGGGAGAGGACAGGACGACAGTACTTC.

The chain employs TRBV7-9 and TRBJ2-1; no definite D call. The length of the CDR3 is 13 residues. V dropped 0 bases and J dropped 9 bases, with 9 bases sitting between them. Germline CDR1 reads SEHNR; CDR2 reads FQNEAQ (reference sequence). CDR3 loop: CASSLAYFGEQFF. The CDR3 nucleotides are TGTGCCAGCAGCTTAGCCTATTTTGGTGAGCAGTTCTTC.

This sequence joins TRBV5-3 and TRBJ1-5; possibly TRBD1 for D (6 bases). TRBV5-3 is reported as an ORF; its role is uncertain. The CDR3 is made up of 14 amino acids. V lost 4 bases and J lost 5, with 13 bases in between. The CDR3 nucleotides are TGTGCCAGAAGCCGCGGGACACCGGATCAGCCCCAGCATTTT. It specifies CARSRGTPDQPQHF.

The chain combines TRBV7-2 with TRBJ2-3; D could derive from TRBD1 or TRBD2 (5 bases each). Trimming shortened V by 1 base and J by 2 bases, and 10 bases separated the two germline ends. In germline, CDR1 is SGHTA, CDR2 FQGNSA. The CDR3 totals 15 residues. The CDR3 bases are TGTGCCAGCAGCTTAGGGTCGGGGCACACAGATACGCAGTATTTT. It yields the protein CASSLGSGHTDTQYF.

The chain recombines TRBV6-2 or TRBV6-3 with TRBJ1-1, with D tentatively TRBD1 (6 bases). Trimming stripped 2 bases from V and 1 base from J, with 8 bases between. Germline loops: CDR1 MNHEY, CDR2 SVGEGT. The CDR3 is 14 residues long. In nucleotides, the CDR3 is TGTGCCAGCAGTTACACGGACAGGAACACTGAAGCTTTCTTT. It specifies CASSYTDRNTEAFF.

This rearrangement joins TRBV15 to TRBJ2-1; D unresolved. The CDR3 is 17 amino acids. Trimming took off 2 bases at V and 7 bases at J, with 21 bases between the two ends. Germline V lookup: CDR1 LNHNV, CDR2 YYDKDF (reference sequence). The chain's CDR3 is CATSRMTHPKGGNEQFF. The CDR3 DNA reads as TGTGCCACCAGCAGAATGACTCACCCAAAGGGTGGGAATGAGCAGTTCTTC.

The gene calls are TRBV7-6 and TRBJ1-1; 8 bases line up with TRBD1. The CDR3 is 15 residues long. Germline-derived CDR1 and CDR2 are SGHVS and FNYEAQ. J gave up 3 bases and V 4 bases, and 7 bases lay outside the gene matches. CDR3 nucleotide sequence: TGTGCCAGCAGCTCTGGACAGGGTGGGGACACTGAAGCTTTCTTT. Protein: CASSSGQGGDTEAFF.

This chain joins TRBV7-9 and TRBJ1-4; D unresolved. Germline assignment: CDR1 SEHNR and CDR2 FQNEAQ (reference sequence). The V end lost 5 bases, the J end lost 8 bases, and 9 bases lay between the germline ends. The CDR3 length is 12 residues. The CDR3: CASSHLGEKLFF. In DNA, the CDR3 is TGTGCCAGCAGCCACCTAGGGGAAAAACTGTTTTTT.

The rearrangement uses TRBV18 and TRBJ2-4, with 7 bases lining up with TRBD1. With V trimmed by 6 bases and J by 2 bases, 4 bases remained unmatched. The germline CDR1 and CDR2 sequences are KGHSH and LQKENI. The CDR3 totals 14 residues. The CDR3 region is CASSSQGTKNIQYF. The CDR3 DNA reads TGTGCCAGCTCTTCACAGGGGACCAAAAACATTCAGTACTTC.

The chain recombines TRBV7-3 with TRBJ1-3; D possibly corresponds to TRBD1 (5 bases). The germline CDR1 and CDR2 sequences are SGHTA and FQGTGA. CDR3 length equals 14 residues. V shed 6 bases and J shed 0 bases, with 9 bases lying between them. CDR3: CASSSGHSGNTIYF. CDR3 nucleotides: TGTGCCAGCAGTTCGGGGCACTCTGGAAACACCATATATTTT.

The chain is built from TRBV29-1 and TRBJ2-3, with 8 positions matching TRBD1. CDR1 and CDR2 (germline): SQVTM, ANQGSEA. The V segment lost 3 bases and the J segment 9 bases; nucleotides outside the gene matches: 5. This CDR3 is built from 12 residues. DNA of the CDR3: TGCAGCGTTGATAGGGACAGGCGGACGCAGTATTTT. Protein: CSVDRDRRTQYF.

The chain joins TRBV12-3 or TRBV12-4 to TRBJ1-2; D unresolved. The CDR3 is 13 residues long. V lost 7 bases and J 7 bases, leaving 16 bases between the germline ends. Here the CDR3 reads CASTPRAGSGYTF. The CDR3 DNA reads TGTGCCAGCACCCCAAGGGCAGGATCTGGCTACACCTTC.

This clone has more than one count but fewer than ten. V and J are TRBV19 and TRBJ1-1, with D perhaps TRBD1 (5 bases). The germline V gene has CDR1 LNHDA and CDR2 SQIVND (reference sequence). The V and J ends lost 8 bases and 10 bases respectively, with 20 bases between them. The CDR3 is made up of 13 amino acids. The CDR3 is CASGQRGRYTAFF. The CDR3 nucleotides read TGTGCCAGTGGGCAGAGGGGACGTTACACAGCTTTCTTT.

The chain uses TRBV7-8 and TRBJ1-3; D is uncertain. The CDR3 extends over 16 amino acids. Germline CDR1 is SGHVS and CDR2 is FQNEAQ. The V gene lost 4 bases and the J gene lost 0 bases, with 13 bases spanning the gap. The CDR3 loop is CASSWTRHRSGNTIYF. CDR3 bases: TGTGCCAGCAGCTGGACCAGGCACCGCTCTGGAAACACCATATATTTT.

A note on this clone: The limits of the CDR3 on the DNA are not certain, so only TCRdb's listed CDR3 is given. The chain employs TRBV6-2 or TRBV6-3 and TRBJ2-7; TRBD1 is the table's D call and was not checked against the DNA. Germline lookup yields CDR1 MNHEY and CDR2 SVGEGT. The CDR3 is 14 residues long, ends included. CDR3 in amino acids: CASSSGQASGEQYF.

The chain carries TRBV5-4 and TRBJ2-1; a weak D match, TRBD2 (6 bases). V was cut by 1 base and J by 4 bases, with 18 bases left in between. Germline lookup yields CDR1 SGHNT and CDR2 YYREEE (reference sequence). The CDR3 covers 17 residues. The CDR3 DNA reads as TGTGCCAGCAGCTTGATGGTGGGACTCACGGTTTACAATGAGCAGTTCTTC. This sequence encodes CASSLMVGLTVYNEQFF.

The chain recombines TRBV4-2 with TRBJ2-5, with 7 bases matching TRBD1. After removal of 2 bases from V and 2 bases from J, the junction contained 8 bases not matched to a gene. The CDR3 contains 16 residues. The germline gives CDR1 LGHNA, CDR2 YNFKEQ. Here the CDR3 reads CASSQRGPGQQETQYF. Written as DNA, the CDR3 is TGTGCCAGCAGCCAAAGGGGACCGGGACAGCAAGAGACCCAGTACTTC.

This rearrangement joins TRBV11-3 to TRBJ2-1; perhaps TRBD2 as D (5 bases). V shed 2 bases and J shed 4 bases, with 12 bases lying between them. The CDR3 totals 15 residues. CDR1 is SGHNT, CDR2 YENEEA, per germline. CDR3 bases: TGTGCCAGCAGCTTACGAGCGGCCAGATACAATGAGCAGTTCTTC. Translated, it gives CASSLRAARYNEQFF.

The chain has TRBV29-1 and TRBJ1-3, with D tentatively TRBD1 (5 bases). There are 15 residues in the CDR3. Germline lookup yields CDR1 SQVTM and CDR2 ANQGSEA. V dropped 5 bases and J dropped 0 bases, with 14 bases sitting between them. The chain's CDR3 is CSVREGTNSGNTIYF. As DNA, the CDR3 is TGCAGCGTTCGGGAGGGGACCAACTCTGGAAACACCATATATTTT.

About this clone itself: One end of the junction fails to match germline, which may point to a read error. The J gene is TRBJ2-5, the V gene TRBV10-3, with 8 bases identical to TRBD1. Germline CDR1 and CDR2: ENHRY and SYGVKD. CDR3 length: 16 residues. As DNA, the CDR3 is TGTCCCATCTGTGCCGCGGCCAGGGGGCGCCAAGAGACCCAGTACTTC. As protein: CPICAAARGRQETQYF.

The rearrangement links TRBV28 to TRBJ1-4, with a possible D match to TRBD1 (6 bases). The CDR3 spans 15 residues. The germline gives CDR1 MDHEN, CDR2 SYDVKM. Trimming shortened V by 5 bases and J by 8 bases, and 18 bases separated the two germline ends. DNA of the CDR3: TGTGCCAGCAGTCCCCACAGAGGGGGAGACGAAAAACTGTTTTTT. Its translation is CASSPHRGGDEKLFF.

This clone appeared once. V gene TRBV28 combines with J gene TRBJ1-1; no reliable D call. Per the germline V gene, CDR1 is MDHEN and CDR2 is SYDVKM. V lost 3 bases and J 0 bases, leaving 14 bases between the germline ends. The CDR3 is made up of 16 amino acids. The CDR3 sequence: CASSLEGRSMNTEAFF. CDR3 sequence (DNA): TGTGCCAGCAGTTTGGAAGGGAGAAGTATGAACACTGAAGCTTTCTTT.

Details on this clone: The junction and the germline gene differ at one end; a read error may be behind it. This chain joins TRBV7-7 and TRBJ2-5, with D maybe TRBD1 (6 bases). The CDR3 has 14 residues. CDR1 is SSHAT, CDR2 FNYEAQ, per germline (reference sequence). DNA of the CDR3: TGTGCTAGCAGCCCGAGAGCGACAGGAGAGACCCAGTACTTC. Encoded protein: CASSPRATGETQYF.

The sample holds one count of this clone. The gene calls are TRBV18 and TRBJ2-2; 9 positions agree with TRBD1. Unmatched junction bases numbered 11, after V lost 5 bases and J lost 7 bases. The CDR3 has 16 residues. Germline CDR1 KGHSH, CDR2 LQKENI. CDR3 bases: TGTGCCAGCTCATCTACGATGGACAGGGGTAACGGGGAGCTGTTTTTT. It specifies CASSSTMDRGNGELFF.

The table lists this clone with a count of one. This chain joins TRBV7-9 and TRBJ2-1; D unclear. With 5 bases removed from V and 0 bases from J, the gap between germline ends came to 14 bases. This CDR3 has 16 residues. Germline CDR1 is SEHNR and CDR2 is FQNEAQ (reference sequence). The CDR3 reads CASSEPAVNSYNEQFF. The CDR3 nucleotides are TGTGCCAGCAGCGAACCCGCAGTAAACTCCTACAATGAGCAGTTCTTC.